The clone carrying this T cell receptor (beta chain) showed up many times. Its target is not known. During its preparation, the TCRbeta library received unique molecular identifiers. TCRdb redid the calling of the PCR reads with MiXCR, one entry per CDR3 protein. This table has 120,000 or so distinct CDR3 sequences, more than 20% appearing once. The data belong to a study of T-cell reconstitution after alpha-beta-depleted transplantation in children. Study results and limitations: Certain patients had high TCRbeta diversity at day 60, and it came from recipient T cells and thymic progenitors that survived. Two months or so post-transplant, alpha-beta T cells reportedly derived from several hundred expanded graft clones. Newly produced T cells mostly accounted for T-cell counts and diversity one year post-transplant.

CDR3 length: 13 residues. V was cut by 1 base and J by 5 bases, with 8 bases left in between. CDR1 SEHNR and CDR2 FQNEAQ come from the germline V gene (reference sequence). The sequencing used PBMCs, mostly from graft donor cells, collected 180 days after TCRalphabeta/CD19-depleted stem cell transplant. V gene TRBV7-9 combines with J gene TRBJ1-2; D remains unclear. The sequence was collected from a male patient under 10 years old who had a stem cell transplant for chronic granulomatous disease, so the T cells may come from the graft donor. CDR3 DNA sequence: TGTGCCAGCAGCTTAGACGGAATTTATGGCTACACCTTC. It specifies CASSLDGIYGYTF.